The 18 T cell receptor beta chains presented below share a single source sample, sequenced in a study of immune heterogeneity within non-small cell lung tumors. Genomic DNA from bulk tumor acted as the template, and 600 ng was loaded per sample. Collection of several biopsies per primary tumor, spaced far apart, took place during surgery. Curative operations were performed on patients who had untreated, newly diagnosed non-small cell lung cancer. TCR beta CDR3 amplification used multiplex PCR with 32 V and 13 J primers. TCRdb independently ran MiXCR on the multiplex PCR reads; one entry per CDR3 protein. The table lists around 20,000 distinct CDR3 sequences, about 26% of them singletons. Sequencing was carried out using lung tumor tissue. Receptors originate from a man aged 35 to 55 with non-small cell lung cancer.

As to this clonotype: This is likely a read error, given that the CDR3 carries no conserved phenylalanine or tryptophan at its end. The chain is built from TRBV10-3 and TRBJ2-7; TRBD1 or TRBD2 may be the D gene (5 bases each). The CDR3 extends over 16 amino acids. From germline, CDR1 is ENHRY and CDR2 SYGVKD. Trimming took off 4 bases at V and 6 bases at J, with 22 bases between the two ends. This chain's CDR3 is CAISAPGLGTSSEQYL. The DNA for the CDR3 is TGTGCCATCAGTGCGCCGGGTTTAGGGACGAGCTCCGAGCAGTACCTC.

By share, this clonotype counts as medium-sized. The CDR3 DNA reads as TGTGCCAGCAGCGAGGGACAGATATCCTACGAGCAGTACTTC. Protein: CASSEGQISYEQYF. The chain links TRBV6-1 to TRBJ2-7; 7 bases align to TRBD1. Germline loops: CDR1 MNHNS, CDR2 SASEGT. V lost 6 bases and J lost 1; bases outside the gene matches: 6. The CDR3 has 14 amino acids.

This clonotype was recorded many times. The J gene is TRBJ1-5, the V gene TRBV30, with D hard to call. Trimming removed 0 bases at V and 5 bases at J, with 8 bases between. The germline CDR1 and CDR2 sequences are GTSNPN and SVGIG (reference sequence). This CDR3 is 13 amino acids long. The CDR3 bases are TGTGCCTGGAGTGTATCGGGCGATCAGCCCCAGCATTTT. Translated, it gives CAWSVSGDQPQHF.

Ten or more counts support this clonotype. The V and J genes are TRBV10-3 and TRBJ1-3; no reliable D call. The V end was cut by 6 bases, the J end by 2 bases, with 8 bases between. Germline V CDR1 and CDR2: ENHRY, SYGVKD. The CDR3 sequence is 13 residues long. The chain's CDR3 is CAIREGTGNTIYF. In DNA form, the CDR3 reads TGTGCCATCAGGGAGGGTACTGGAAACACCATATATTTT.

The chain is built from TRBV27 and TRBJ2-2; D call uncertain. The germline gives CDR1 MNHEY, CDR2 SMNVEV (reference sequence). Trimming shortened V by 5 bases and J by 1 base, and 8 bases separated the two germline ends. This CDR3 region has 14 residues. CDR3 residues: CASSPYVNTGELFF. CDR3 sequence (DNA): TGTGCCAGCAGTCCGTACGTGAACACCGGGGAGCTGTTTTTT.

This clonotype was picked up a small number of times. The rearrangement joins TRBV5-6 to TRBJ1-5; no firm D call. V was clipped by 0 bases and J by 7 bases, with 11 bases between them. This CDR3 comprises 14 residues. The germline gives CDR1 SGHDT, CDR2 YYEEEE. The CDR3 nucleotides are TGTGCCAGCAGCTTGGGTGTGGGTGCGCAGCCCCAGCATTTT. This encodes CASSLGVGAQPQHF.

This clonotype is medium-sized within its sample. CDR3 loop: CASRTWTGYGYTF. In nucleotides, the CDR3 is TGTGCCAGCAGGACGTGGACGGGTTATGGCTACACCTTC. The J gene is TRBJ1-2, the V gene TRBV6-2 or TRBV6-3; D ambiguous. The CDR3 has 13 residues. The V gene's germline CDR1 is MNHEY and CDR2 SVGEGT. V dropped 6 bases and J dropped 5 bases, with 13 bases sitting between them.

A word on this clonotype: A much larger clone differs from this one at a single base, so this may be a read error. The V call is TRBV5-1, the J call TRBJ2-7; a weak D match, TRBD2 (6 bases). Germline CDR1 reads SGHRS; CDR2 reads YFSETQ. V lost 1 base and J lost 7, with 21 bases in between. The CDR3 is 16 residues long. The CDR3 nucleotides are TGCGCCAGCAGCTTGATCCGGAGCGGGCCAAAGGTGGAGCAGTACTTC. As protein: CASSLIRSGPKVEQYF.

This clonotype was seen only once. This sequence may be a read error, since a much larger clone differs from it by one base. The rearrangement uses TRBV4-1 and TRBJ2-3; the D gene is possibly TRBD2 (6 bases). The germline V gene has CDR1 MGHRA and CDR2 YSYEKL. There are 16 residues in the CDR3. Trimming took off 0 bases at V and 1 base at J, with 11 bases between the two ends. CDR3 protein: CASSQDRGTRTDTQYF. In nucleotides, the CDR3 is TGCGCCAGCAGCCAAGATCGGGGGACTCGCACAGATACGCAGTATTTT.

A remark on this clonotype: A much more abundant neighbour one base away suggests this may be a read error. The chain joins TRBV2 to TRBJ2-7, with D possibly called TRBD1 or TRBD2 (5 bases each). The length of the CDR3 is 15 residues. CDR1 SNHLY and CDR2 FYNNEI come from the germline V gene. The germline V and J ends were trimmed by 6 bases and 2 bases, with 17 bases remaining between them. CDR3 DNA: TGTGCCAGCAGCGACACCGGGAAAGGGGCCTACGAGCAGTACTTC. It yields the protein CASSDTGKGAYEQYF. The variable domain in full, completed from reference TRBV2 and TRBJ2-7, reads EPEVTQTPSHQVTQMGQEVILRCVPISNHLYFYWYRQILGQKVEFLVSFYNNEISEKSEIFDDQFSVERPDGSNFTLKIRSTKLEDSAMYFCASSDTGKGAYEQYFGPGTRLTVT.

Of note for this clonotype: No conserved phenylalanine or tryptophan is present at the end of the CDR3, so a read error is the likely explanation. The rearrangement links TRBV5-5 to TRBJ1-6; TRBD1 matches at 9 bases. The CDR3 is made up of 17 amino acids. Germline values: CDR1 SGHKS, CDR2 YYEKEE (reference sequence). The ends lost 3 bases at V and 10 bases at J; junction bases unmatched: 14. Written as DNA, the CDR3 is TGTGCCAGCAGCTCTGAAACCGGGACAGGGCGGCACTCACCCCTCCACATT. Amino acids: CASSSETGTGRHSPLHI.

This clonotype is deemed medium-sized. V is TRBV6-1 and J is TRBJ1-4; 9 bases agree with TRBD1. CDR3 length: 15 amino acids. Germline loops: CDR1 MNHNS, CDR2 SASEGT. J was trimmed by 6 bases and V by 5 bases; bases with no gene match: 7. The CDR3 DNA reads TGTGCCAGCAGTCCAGACAGGGGGAGGTATGAAAAACTGTTTTTT. It yields the protein CASSPDRGRYEKLFF.

This clonotype turned up a few times. The chain combines TRBV5-1 with TRBJ2-3, with 11 bases lining up with TRBD2. This CDR3 has 16 amino acids. V shed 4 bases, J shed 1 base, and the junction held 5 bases outside the gene matches. Germline CDR1 is SGHRS and CDR2 is YFSETQ. The CDR3 region has the DNA TGCGCCAGCAGCCTAACTAGCGGGAGCGGCACAGATACGCAGTATTTT. Amino acid sequence: CASSLTSGSGTDTQYF.

The chain uses TRBV11-1 and TRBJ2-6, with D tentatively TRBD1 (5 bases). This CDR3 is 16 amino acids long. Per germline, CDR1 SGHAT and CDR2 FQDESV (reference sequence). V was shortened by 3 bases and J by 0 bases, with 9 bases between the two germline ends. The CDR3 protein is CASSFDRPSGANVLTF. In nucleotides, the CDR3 is TGTGCCAGCAGCTTTGACAGACCCTCTGGGGCCAACGTCCTGACTTTC.

The CDR3 sequence: CASSFGFTGELFF. The CDR3 DNA reads TGTGCCAGCAGCTTCGGATTCACCGGGGAGCTGTTTTTT. The chain uses TRBV7-9 and TRBJ2-2; D is unclear. From germline, CDR1 is SEHNR and CDR2 FQNEAQ (reference sequence). The CDR3 is 13 residues long. Trimming removed 3 bases at V and 4 bases at J, with 6 bases between.

In regard to this clonotype: The junction and the germline gene differ at one end; a read error may be behind it. The chain uses TRBV12-3 or TRBV12-4 and TRBJ1-3, with TRBD1 matching over 7 bases. This CDR3 has 18 amino acids. The DNA for the CDR3 is TGTGACAGCAGTAAACCGGGACAGAATAGAGTCTCTGGAAACAACATATATTTT. Translation: CDSSKPGQNRVSGNNIYF.

On this clonotype: A junction boundary mismatches the germline segment, possibly from a read error. The CDR3 loop is CGAKGLADNEHFF. The CDR3 region has the DNA TGCGGTGCTAAGGGACTAGCGGACAATGAGCATTTCTTC. The chain carries TRBV20-1 and TRBJ2-1; TRBD2 matches at 11 bases. The CDR3 sequence is 13 residues long. The germline V gene encodes CDR1 DFQATT and CDR2 SNEGSKA (reference sequence).

The sample holds a few counts of this clonotype. V usage is TRBV20-1 and J usage is TRBJ1-1; the D is unclear. CDR1 and CDR2 from the germline V gene are DFQATT and SNEGSKA (reference sequence). V was trimmed by 1 base and J by 0 bases, leaving 3 bases between them. The CDR3 is 12 amino acids. In DNA, the CDR3 is TGCAGTGCTAGAGTCATGAACACTGAAGCTTTCTTT. It specifies CSARVMNTEAFF.